Each of the 32 T cell receptor beta chains below was sequenced from the same sample in a study of blood T cell repertoires in COVID-19. The repertoire was sequenced with immunoSEQ multiplex PCR; TCRdb's copy has only in-frame clones and lacks some. The data show about 410,000 clones, with roughly 90% seen just once and over 1.3% held by the top ten. Source material: peripheral blood. These receptors were collected from a woman aged 25 to 45 with active or convalescent COVID-19.

The V and J genes are TRBV24-1 and TRBJ1-2; no firm D call. Trimming pared 4 bases from V and 5 bases from J, leaving 4 bases between. The CDR3 contains 11 residues. CDR1 is KGHDR, CDR2 SFDVKD, per germline. In DNA form, the CDR3 reads TGTGCCACCAGTGACCGTTATGGCTACACCTTC. Translating it yields CATSDRYGYTF.

V and J are TRBV4-1 and TRBJ1-6; TRBD1 aligns across 11 bases. The CDR3 sequence is 19 residues long. V dropped 4 bases and J dropped 4; count of bases not matched to a gene: 12. Germline CDR1 is MGHRA and CDR2 is YSYEKL. DNA for the CDR3: TGCGCCAGCAGCCTGGGGACAGGGGGTGGGATCGTATATAATTCACCCCTCCACTTT. It encodes CASSLGTGGGIVYNSPLHF.

The chain employs TRBV5-4 and TRBJ1-1, with 11 positions matching TRBD1. Germline assignment: CDR1 SGHNT and CDR2 YYREEE (reference sequence). The CDR3 spans 17 residues. The ends lost 0 bases at V and 4 bases at J; junction bases unmatched: 8. CDR3 DNA sequence: TGTGCCAGCAGCTTGGCTCCCGGACAGGGGGCTTTCACTGAAGCTTTCTTT. It specifies CASSLAPGQGAFTEAFF.

The rearrangement uses TRBV5-6 and TRBJ2-7, with D perhaps matching TRBD2 (5 bases). V lost 2 bases and J lost 6, with 18 bases in between. The CDR3 is made up of 15 amino acids. Germline loops: CDR1 SGHDT, CDR2 YYEEEE. This CDR3 is CASSLVSSGGFEQYF. The CDR3 DNA follows: TGTGCCAGCAGCTTAGTATCCAGCGGAGGATTCGAGCAGTACTTC.

The gene calls are TRBV6-5 and TRBJ1-1; tentatively, D is TRBD1 (5 bases). This CDR3 spans 15 amino acids. Deletions cut 6 bases from V and 2 bases from J, with 16 bases between. In germline, CDR1 is MNHEY, CDR2 SVGAGI. As DNA, the CDR3 is TGTGCCAGCAGGGACCCACCAGGGATCAACACTGAAGCTTTCTTT. Protein product: CASRDPPGINTEAFF.

The V call is TRBV28, the J call TRBJ2-4, with 8 bases identical to TRBD1. The CDR3 runs to 14 residues. The germline V gene encodes CDR1 MDHEN and CDR2 SYDVKM. After removal of 5 bases from V and 7 bases from J, the junction contained 7 bases not matched to a gene. CDR3 nucleotide sequence: TGTGCCAGCAGTGGGCAGGGGGCGGGGAACATTCAGTACTTC. Translation: CASSGQGAGNIQYF. The full variable domain, with the rest looked up from reference TRBV28 and TRBJ2-4, is DVKVTQSSRYLVKRTGEKVFLECVQDMDHENMFWYRQDPGLGLRLIYFSYDVKMKEKGDIPEGYSVSREKKERFSLILESASTNQTSMYLCASSGQGAGNIQYFGAGTRLSVL.

The chain employs TRBV6-5 and TRBJ1-6; 7 bases are shared with TRBD1. Germline CDR1 MNHEY, CDR2 SVGAGI. Trimming removed 10 bases from V and 5 bases from J; junction bases left unmatched: 8. CDR3 length equals 14 residues. The CDR3 DNA is TGTGCCACCCCGGAGGACAGGAATAATTCACCCCTCCACTTT. Amino acid sequence: CATPEDRNNSPLHF.

The CDR3 DNA reads as TGTGCCAGTAGTCGACAACAGGGATTGTGGGCCAAAAACATTCAGTACTTC. It translates to CASSRQQGLWAKNIQYF. V gene TRBV19 combines with J gene TRBJ2-4; D is possibly TRBD1 (6 bases). Trimming shortened V by 5 bases and J by 1 base, and 18 bases separated the two germline ends. Germline assignment: CDR1 LNHDA and CDR2 SQIVND (reference sequence). The CDR3 is made up of 17 amino acids.

The V call is TRBV6-5, the J call TRBJ1-5, with 10 bases identical to TRBD1. Germline V gives CDR1 MNHEY, CDR2 SVGAGI. V lost 8 bases, J lost 3 bases, and 7 bases stayed unmatched. This CDR3 region has 15 residues. CDR3 in amino acids: CASQRDRGNNQPQHF. The DNA for the CDR3 is TGTGCCAGCCAAAGGGACAGGGGAAACAATCAGCCCCAGCATTTT.

The chain links TRBV7-2 to TRBJ2-1; TRBD2 matches at 9 bases. The J segment lost 5 bases and the V segment lost 0 bases, leaving 17 bases of the junction unmatched. The CDR3 runs to 20 residues. Germline V lookup: CDR1 SGHTA, CDR2 FQGNSA. CDR3 bases: TGTGCCAGCAGCTTAGCTTTTTTCGGGGTAGCGGGAGTGTCCCACAATGAGCAGTTCTTC. The encoded protein is CASSLAFFGVAGVSHNEQFF.

The chain combines TRBV7-7 with TRBJ2-2; D uncertain. V lost 7 bases, J lost 6 bases, and 9 bases lay in between. CDR1 and CDR2 from the germline V gene are SSHAT and FNYEAQ (reference sequence). This CDR3 region has 12 residues. Here the CDR3 reads CASTEVAGELFF. The DNA for the CDR3 is TGTGCCAGCACCGAGGTGGCCGGGGAGCTGTTTTTT.

The gene calls are TRBV7-9 and TRBJ2-5; possible D gene TRBD1, 6 bases. Trimming cost V 5 bases and J 5 bases, with 18 bases left between them. The V gene's germline CDR1 is SEHNR and CDR2 FQNEAQ (reference sequence). The CDR3 spans 15 residues. The CDR3 is CASSPKAVRGETQYF. In DNA form, the CDR3 reads TGTGCCAGCAGCCCTAAGGCGGTCAGGGGTGAGACCCAGTACTTC.

This clone was seen only once. The V and J genes are TRBV6-5 and TRBJ1-1; D may be TRBD1 (5 bases). The CDR3 consists of 14 residues. Germline V gene lookup returns CDR1 MNHEY and CDR2 SVGAGI. The ends were cut back, 5 bases at V and 5 bases at J, with 15 bases in the middle. The CDR3 spells CASSKTGLGTEAFF. The CDR3 DNA sequence: TGTGCCAGCAGTAAAACGGGACTCGGAACTGAAGCTTTCTTT.

Comments on this clone: Germline and junction disagree at one end, which may indicate a read error. CDR3 loop: CASSQALRAGPYNEQFF. In nucleotides, the CDR3 is TGTGCCAGCAGTCAAGCACTAAGAGCGGGACCCTACAATGAGCAGTTCTTC. This chain links TRBV6-1 with TRBJ2-1; TRBD2 matches at 7 bases. CDR3 length: 17 amino acids. Germline loops: CDR1 MNHNS, CDR2 SASEGT.

V gene TRBV30 combines with J gene TRBJ1-2; the D gene is possibly TRBD1 (5 bases). Germline loops: CDR1 GTSNPN, CDR2 SVGIG (reference sequence). The CDR3 runs to 14 residues. V dropped 3 bases and J dropped 2 bases, with 13 bases sitting between them. The DNA of the CDR3 is TGTGCCTGGAGGAGAAGGGGCGAGAACTATGGCTACACCTTC. Its translation: CAWRRRGENYGYTF.

The rearrangement joins TRBV12-3 or TRBV12-4 to TRBJ1-1; no firm D call. This CDR3 has 13 amino acids. V lost 4 bases and J 0 bases, leaving 6 bases between the germline ends. The CDR3 loop reads CASSSQVNTEAFF. The CDR3 DNA reads TGTGCCAGCAGTTCTCAGGTGAACACTGAAGCTTTCTTT.

The genes are TRBV30 and TRBJ1-2; the D is unclear. Germline V gene lookup returns CDR1 GTSNPN and CDR2 SVGIG (reference sequence). The CDR3 runs to 15 residues. The V end was cut by 2 bases, the J end by 5 bases, with 18 bases between. As DNA, the CDR3 is TGTGCCTGGAGTCTCCACCGCAGGTATTCTTATGGCTACACCTTC. Protein: CAWSLHRRYSYGYTF.

On this clone: The sample carries other DNA sequences with the same CDR3. The chain combines TRBV9 with TRBJ1-2; 10 positions match TRBD1. The CDR3 is 15 residues long. Per germline, CDR1 SGDLS and CDR2 YYNGEE. V lost 2 bases to trimming and J lost 5 bases; unmatched junction nucleotides: 6. CDR3 residues: CASSVGQGQGYGYTF. The DNA for the CDR3 is TGTGCCAGCAGCGTGGGACAGGGGCAAGGATATGGCTACACCTTC.

The gene calls are TRBV18 and TRBJ1-1; D not certain. V was cut by 0 bases and J by 1 base, with 12 bases left in between. Germline CDR1 is KGHSH and CDR2 is LQKENI. This CDR3 contains 16 residues. CDR3 nucleotides: TGTGCCAGCTCACCACCTGAGGGTGGTGCGAACACTGAAGCTTTCTTT. This encodes CASSPPEGGANTEAFF. Complete variable domain (other parts from reference TRBV18 and TRBJ1-1): NAGVMQNPRHLVRRRGQEARLRCSPMKGHSHVYWYRQLPEEGLKFMVYLQKENIIDESGMPKERFSAEFPKEGPSILRIQQVVRGDSAAYFCASSPPEGGANTEAFFGQGTRLTVV.

This clone appeared a single time. The chain couples TRBV28 to TRBJ2-5; 8 bases line up with TRBD2. Germline lookup yields CDR1 MDHEN and CDR2 SYDVKM. V gave up 7 bases and J gave up 2 bases; unmatched junction bases: 12. This CDR3 is built from 16 residues. This CDR3 is CASKGRLAGAQETQYF. CDR3 DNA: TGTGCCAGCAAGGGCAGGCTAGCGGGTGCACAAGAGACCCAGTACTTC.

The CDR3: CATSSRTGTPFYEQYF. The CDR3 DNA sequence: TGTGCCACCAGCTCCAGGACAGGTACACCCTTCTACGAGCAGTACTTC. The rearrangement uses TRBV15 and TRBJ2-7; 7 bases are shared with TRBD1. Looked up from germline, CDR1 is LNHNV and CDR2 is YYDKDF (reference sequence). This CDR3 spans 16 amino acids. Germline trimming cut 5 bases from V and 3 bases from J; bases unmatched to any gene: 13. Full variable domain (outside the CDR3, taken from reference TRBV15 and TRBJ2-7): DAMVIQNPRYQVTQFGKPVTLSCSQTLNHNVMYWYQQKSSQAPKLLFHYYDKDFNNEADTPDNFQSRRPNTSFCFLDIRSPGLGDTAMYLCATSSRTGTPFYEQYFGPGTRLTVT.

Remarks on this clone: The same CDR3 also results from other DNA sequences found in this sample. The chain recombines TRBV19 with TRBJ1-4; no clear D. Germline assignment: CDR1 LNHDA and CDR2 SQIVND (reference sequence). The CDR3 consists of 13 residues. Trimming shortened V by 6 bases and J by 0 bases, and 5 bases separated the two germline ends. The CDR3 nucleotides read TGTGCCAGTAGCACAGCAACTAATGAAAAACTGTTTTTT. Protein: CASSTATNEKLFF. Complete variable domain (other parts from reference TRBV19 and TRBJ1-4): DGGITQSPKYLFRKEGQNVTLSCEQNLNHDAMYWYRQDPGQGLRLIYYSQIVNDFQKGDIAEGYSVSREKKESFPLTVTSAQKNPTAFYLCASSTATNEKLFFGSGTQLSVL.

The chain employs TRBV25-1 and TRBJ2-5; TRBD1 might be the D (6 bases). Germline V gene data show CDR1 as MGHDK and CDR2 as SYGVNS. The CDR3 is 13 amino acids. Deletions cut 3 bases from V and 5 bases from J, with 10 bases between. The chain's CDR3 is CASSDWDTETQYF. CDR3 nucleotides: TGTGCCAGCAGTGATTGGGACACCGAGACCCAGTACTTC.

J is TRBJ1-2 and V is TRBV3-1 (or the pseudogene TRBV3-2); D may be TRBD1 (5 bases). The CDR3 is 13 residues long. Germline values: CDR1 LGHDT, CDR2 YNNKEL (reference sequence). Deletions cut 1 base from V and 6 bases from J, with 9 bases between. CDR3 residues: CASSQGQFDGYTF. In DNA form, the CDR3 reads TGTGCCAGCAGCCAAGGACAGTTTGATGGCTACACCTTC.

A single count supports this clone. The J gene is TRBJ2-7, the V gene TRBV12-5; 8 nucleotides line up with TRBD2. J gave up 0 bases and V 6 bases, and 10 bases lay outside the gene matches. This CDR3 is built from 16 residues. Germline CDR1 is LGHNT and CDR2 is FRNRAP. The CDR3 sequence is CASGLRLALSSYEQYF. The CDR3 DNA is TGTGCTAGTGGACTCCGACTAGCGTTAAGCTCCTACGAGCAGTACTTC.

The chain couples TRBV6-2 or TRBV6-3 to TRBJ2-7; D perhaps matches TRBD2 (6 bases). In germline, CDR1 is MNHEY, CDR2 SVGEGT. Trimming removed 4 bases from V and 3 bases from J, with 13 bases in between. The CDR3 runs 14 residues. The CDR3 sequence is CASSSSAGLYEQYF. The CDR3 nucleotides read TGTGCCAGCAGTTCCTCGGCGGGGCTCTACGAGCAGTACTTC.

This chain links TRBV5-1 with TRBJ2-7, with 9 bases matching TRBD2. This CDR3 has 16 amino acids. V lost 4 bases and J lost 1; bases outside the gene matches: 9. The germline V gene has CDR1 SGHRS and CDR2 YFSETQ. In DNA form, the CDR3 reads TGCGCCAGCAGCCAGAGCGCGACTAGCGGTTCCTACGAGCAGTACTTC. This sequence encodes CASSQSATSGSYEQYF.

This rearrangement joins TRBV10-3 to TRBJ2-7; TRBD2 is a possible D gene (5 bases). The CDR3 length is 13 residues. Germline-derived CDR1 and CDR2 are ENHRY and SYGVKD. The V gene lost 3 bases and the J gene lost 3 bases, with 9 bases spanning the gap. CDR3: CAISDDSDYEQYF. CDR3 bases: TGTGCCATCAGTGATGATAGCGACTACGAGCAGTACTTC.

This sequence joins TRBV6-5 and TRBJ1-2; 8 bases agree with TRBD1. There are 14 residues in the CDR3. Germline trimming cut 8 bases from V and 8 bases from J; bases unmatched to any gene: 13. Germline values: CDR1 MNHEY, CDR2 SVGAGI. The CDR3 here is CASGERQGRGGYTF. The DNA for the CDR3 is TGTGCCAGCGGGGAACGACAGGGGAGAGGCGGCTACACCTTC.

For the CDR3, the DNA is TGTGCCAGCAGTGATAGGGGGCGCGGAAACACCATATATTTT. Residues: CASSDRGRGNTIYF. The chain is built from TRBV6-1 and TRBJ1-3; 7 positions match TRBD1. CDR3 size: 14 residues. Per germline, CDR1 MNHNS and CDR2 SASEGT. Trimming removed 3 bases from V and 4 bases from J; junction bases left unmatched: 3.

A few counts support this clone. The rearrangement uses TRBV27 and TRBJ2-7; tentatively, D is TRBD1 (6 bases). The V gene lost 4 bases and the J gene lost 5 bases, with 18 bases spanning the gap. The CDR3 sequence is 15 residues long. The germline CDR1 and CDR2 sequences are MNHEY and SMNVEV (reference sequence). The CDR3 DNA is TGTGCCAGCAGTTCCGACCGGGACAATAGGAACGAGCAGTACTTC. As protein: CASSSDRDNRNEQYF.

V gene TRBV4-2 combines with J gene TRBJ2-5; 14 bases line up with TRBD2. The V gene end was trimmed by 0 bases and the J gene end by 5 bases; junction bases not matched to a gene: 11. Germline values: CDR1 LGHNA, CDR2 YNFKEQ. This CDR3 has 19 amino acids. CDR3 amino acids: CASSQEPGLAGEDGETQYF. In DNA form, the CDR3 reads TGTGCCAGCAGCCAAGAACCGGGACTAGCGGGAGAAGATGGGGAGACCCAGTACTTC.